This TCR beta chain was found in a study of blood T cell repertoires in COVID-19. About the research overall: Samples came from the United States, Italy and Spain, spanning acute and convalescent COVID-19. Sources were T cells, B-cell-depleted T cells, or PBMCs; the material itself was cDNA or gDNA.

How the authors handled the data: Amplification with reference gene primers provided the estimates of nucleated cell counts. The data were produced by immunoSEQ multiplex PCR, yet TCRdb's version contains in-frame clones alone and is incomplete. V, J and clone size are those of that table, while D and trimming were read from the DNA. The sample lists some 120,000 clones; roughly 84% were seen once. Sequenced input: peripheral blood. The receptor was isolated from an older woman with acute or convalescent COVID-19.

The DNA for the CDR3 is TGTGCCAGCAGCTGGAGGGACAATGAGCAGTTCTTC. Translated, it gives CASSWRDNEQFF. The chain recombines TRBV5-5 with TRBJ2-1; D possibly corresponds to TRBD2 (6 bases). The germline gives CDR1 SGHKS, CDR2 YYEKEE (reference sequence). V was clipped by 3 bases and J by 5 bases, with 6 bases between them. CDR3 size: 12 residues.